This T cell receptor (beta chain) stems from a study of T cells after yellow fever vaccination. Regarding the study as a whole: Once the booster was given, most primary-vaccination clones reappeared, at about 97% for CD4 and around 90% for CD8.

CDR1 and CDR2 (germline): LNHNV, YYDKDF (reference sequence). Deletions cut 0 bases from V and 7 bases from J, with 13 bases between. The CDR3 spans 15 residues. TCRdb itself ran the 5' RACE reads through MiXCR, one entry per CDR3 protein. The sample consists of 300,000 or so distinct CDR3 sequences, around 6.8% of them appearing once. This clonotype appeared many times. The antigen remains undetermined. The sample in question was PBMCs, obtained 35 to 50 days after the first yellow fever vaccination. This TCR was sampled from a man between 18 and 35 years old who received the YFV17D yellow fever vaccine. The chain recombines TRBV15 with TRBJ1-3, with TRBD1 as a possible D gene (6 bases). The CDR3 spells CATSREGAHSNTIYF. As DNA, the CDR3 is TGTGCCACCAGCAGAGAGGGGGCTCACTCGAACACCATATATTTT.